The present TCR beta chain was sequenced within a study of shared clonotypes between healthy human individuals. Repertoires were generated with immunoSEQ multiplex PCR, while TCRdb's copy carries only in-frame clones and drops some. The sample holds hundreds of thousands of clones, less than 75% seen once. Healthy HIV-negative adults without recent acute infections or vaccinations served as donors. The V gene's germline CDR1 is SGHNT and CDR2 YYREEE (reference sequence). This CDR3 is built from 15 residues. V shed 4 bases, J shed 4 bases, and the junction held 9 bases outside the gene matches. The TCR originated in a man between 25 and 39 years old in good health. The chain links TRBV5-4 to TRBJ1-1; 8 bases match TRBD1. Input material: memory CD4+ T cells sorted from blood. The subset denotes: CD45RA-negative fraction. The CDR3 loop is CASSADSDRGTEAFF. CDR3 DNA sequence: TGTGCCAGCAGCGCGGATTCAGACAGGGGCACTGAAGCTTTCTTT.